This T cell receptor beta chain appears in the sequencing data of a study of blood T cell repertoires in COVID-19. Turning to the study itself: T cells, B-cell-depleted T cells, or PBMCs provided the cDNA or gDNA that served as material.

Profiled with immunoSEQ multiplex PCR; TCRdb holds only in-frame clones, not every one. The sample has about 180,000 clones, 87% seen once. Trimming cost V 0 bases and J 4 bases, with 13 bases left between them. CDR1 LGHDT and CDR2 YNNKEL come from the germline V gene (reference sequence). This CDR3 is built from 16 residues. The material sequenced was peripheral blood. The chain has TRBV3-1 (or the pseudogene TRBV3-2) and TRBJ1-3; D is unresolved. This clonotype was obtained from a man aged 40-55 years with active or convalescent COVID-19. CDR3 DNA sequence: TGTGCCAGCAGCCAAGATCTGGCCTGGTTCGGAAACACCATATATTTT. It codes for CASSQDLAWFGNTIYF.